Sequencing of this T cell receptor (beta chain) was carried out in a study of blood T cells in healthy people across ages. The study, taken as a whole, reports: Roughly linear age-related decline in beta diversity appeared, significant by age around 42.

A J-beta primer mix and a sample-barcoded 5' primer were used in a second PCR of about 7 to 12 cycles. Via MiXCR, TCRdb re-called the 5' RACE reads, giving one row per CDR3 protein. The table lists hundreds of thousands of distinct CDR3 sequences, around 38% of them singletons. V was trimmed by 5 bases and J by 4 bases, leaving 15 bases between them. The CDR3 length is 14 residues. Germline V gene sequence: CDR1 SGHTA, CDR2 FQGNSA. Of note for this clonotype: The antigen remains unidentified.

The chain has TRBV7-2 and TRBJ2-7; the D is unclear. The sample taken for sequencing was blood. This sequence originates from a man older than 75 in good health. In DNA, the CDR3 is TGTGCCAGCAGCGCACCTCCCCTGGGATACGAGCAGTACTTC. The encoded protein is CASSAPPLGYEQYF.